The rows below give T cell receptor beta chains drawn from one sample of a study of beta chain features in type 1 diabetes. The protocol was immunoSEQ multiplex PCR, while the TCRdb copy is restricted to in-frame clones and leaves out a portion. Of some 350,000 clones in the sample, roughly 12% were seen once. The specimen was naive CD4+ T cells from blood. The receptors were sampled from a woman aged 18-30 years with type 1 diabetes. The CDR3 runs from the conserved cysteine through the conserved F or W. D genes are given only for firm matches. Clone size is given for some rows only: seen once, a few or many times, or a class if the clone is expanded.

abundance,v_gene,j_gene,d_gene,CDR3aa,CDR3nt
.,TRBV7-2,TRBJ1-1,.,CASRLGILEAFF,TGTGCCAGCCGCCTCGGGATCCTCGAAGCTTTCTTT
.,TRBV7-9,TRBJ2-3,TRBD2,CASSFTGGTDTQYF,TGTGCCAGCAGCTTTACGGGGGGGACAGATACGCAGTATTTT
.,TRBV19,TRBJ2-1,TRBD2,CASSKGLAREQFF,TGTGCCAGTAGTAAAGGACTAGCCAGGGAGCAGTTCTTC
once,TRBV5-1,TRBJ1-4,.,CASSLGPISAKKLFF,TGCGCCAGCAGCTTGGGACCCATAAGCGCGAAAAAACTGTTTTTT
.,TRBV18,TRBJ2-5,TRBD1,CASGPGQGFQETQYF,TGTGCCAGCGGACCGGGACAGGGCTTCCAAGAGACCCAGTACTTC
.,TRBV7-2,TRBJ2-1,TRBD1,CASSLKTGVYNEQFF,TGTGCCAGCAGCTTAAAGACAGGGGTCTACAATGAGCAGTTCTTC
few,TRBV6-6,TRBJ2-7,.,CASSLTARYEQYF,TGTGCCAGCAGCTTGACAGCGCGCTACGAGCAGTACTTC
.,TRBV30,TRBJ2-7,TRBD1,CAWSVRDRVSEQYF,TGTGCCTGGAGTGTCCGGGACAGGGTAAGCGAGCAGTACTTC
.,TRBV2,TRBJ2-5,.,CAGGSLTGYF,TGTGCCGGAGGGTCACTTACCGGGTACTTC
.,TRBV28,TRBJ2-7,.,CASSSRTGGVYEQYF,TGTGCCAGCAGTTCCAGGACAGGAGGGGTATACGAGCAGTACTTC
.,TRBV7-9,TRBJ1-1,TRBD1,CASSSGTANTEAFF,TGTGCCAGCAGCTCCGGGACAGCGAACACTGAAGCTTTCTTT
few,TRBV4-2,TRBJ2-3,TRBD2,CASSQDIVGGRTDTQYF,TGTGCCAGCAGCCAAGATATAGTCGGCGGGAGGACAGATACGCAGTATTTT
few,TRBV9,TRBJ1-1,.,CASSVGPGGGEAFF,TGTGCCAGCAGCGTAGGCCCCGGGGGGGGAGAAGCTTTCTTT
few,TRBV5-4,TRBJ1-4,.,CASSTTENEKLFF,TGTGCCAGCAGCACGACAGAGAATGAAAAACTGTTTTTT
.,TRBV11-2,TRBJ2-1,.,CASSRVSIPYNEQFF,TGTGCCAGCAGCCGGGTCTCGATCCCCTACAATGAGCAGTTCTTC
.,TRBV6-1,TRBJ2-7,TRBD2,CASSTSGIGEQYF,TGTGCCAGCAGTACTAGCGGAATAGGCGAGCAGTACTTC
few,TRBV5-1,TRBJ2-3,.,CASSLRGGIGTDTQYF,TGCGCCAGCAGCTTGAGGGGTGGGATTGGCACAGATACGCAGTATTTT
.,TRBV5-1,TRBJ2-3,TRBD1,CASSWRTGQGDTQYF,TGCGCCAGCAGCTGGAGGACAGGTCAGGGGGATACGCAGTATTTT
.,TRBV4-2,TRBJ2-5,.,CASSQDQAKKETQYF,TGTGCCAGCAGCCAAGATCAGGCTAAAAAAGAGACCCAGTACTTC
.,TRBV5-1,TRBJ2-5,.,CASSLGLDEETQYF,TGCGCCAGCAGCTTGGGTCTAGATGAGGAGACCCAGTACTTC
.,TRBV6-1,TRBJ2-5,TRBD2,CASSGLTSGSTRETQYF,TGTGCCAGCAGTGGACTAACTAGCGGGAGTACTAGAGAGACCCAGTACTTC
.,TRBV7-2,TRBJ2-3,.,CASSPDRPTDTQYF,TGTGCCAGCAGCCCCGACAGGCCCACAGATACGCAGTATTTT
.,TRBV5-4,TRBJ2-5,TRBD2,CASSYEPPASGWETQYF,TGTGCCAGCAGCTATGAACCCCCGGCTAGCGGTTGGGAGACCCAGTACTTC
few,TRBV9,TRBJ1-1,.,CASSPTGRNTEAFF,TGTGCCAGCAGCCCAACAGGGAGGAACACTGAAGCTTTCTTT
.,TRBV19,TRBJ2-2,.,CASRGQKGAGELFF,TGTGCCAGTAGGGGACAAAAAGGGGCCGGGGAGCTGTTTTTT
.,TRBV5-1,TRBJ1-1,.,CASSADTNTEAFF,TGCGCCAGCAGCGCGGACACGAACACTGAAGCTTTCTTT
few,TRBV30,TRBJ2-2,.,CAWSRGTGELFF,TGTGCCTGGAGTCGGGGCACCGGGGAGCTGTTTTTT
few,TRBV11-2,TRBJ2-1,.,CASSLERSRWNEQFF,TGTGCCAGCAGCTTAGAGAGATCCAGGTGGAATGAGCAGTTCTTC
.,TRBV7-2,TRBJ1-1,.,CASSYRDLNTEAFF,TGTGCCAGCAGCTACCGGGATTTGAACACTGAAGCTTTCTTT
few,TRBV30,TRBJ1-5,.,CASGTDLLLGPQHF,TGTGCCAGCGGGACGGACCTCCTTCTCGGGCCCCAGCATTTT
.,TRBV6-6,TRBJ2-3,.,CASSYGGGKTDTQYF,TGTGCCAGCAGTTACGGAGGGGGCAAAACAGATACGCAGTATTTT
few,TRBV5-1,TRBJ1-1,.,CASSLAGGNTEAFF,TGCGCCAGCAGCTTGGCGGGCGGGAATACTGAAGCTTTCTTT
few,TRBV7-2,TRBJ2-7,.,CASSFLAVYEQYF,TGTGCCAGCAGCTTCTTAGCGGTTTACGAGCAGTACTTC
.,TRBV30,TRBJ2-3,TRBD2,CAWSVGGRNTQYF,TGTGCCTGGAGTGTGGGCGGGAGGAATACGCAGTATTTT
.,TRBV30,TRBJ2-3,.,CAWNGGTDTQYF,TGTGCCTGGAACGGGGGCACAGATACGCAGTATTTT
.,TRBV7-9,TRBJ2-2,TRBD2,CASPRRNSGRRVNTGELFF,TGTGCCAGCCCCCGCCGGAACAGCGGGAGAAGGGTCAACACCGGGGAGCTGTTTTTT
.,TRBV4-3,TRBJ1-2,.,CASSPDPGSSIGGHGYTF,TGCGCCAGCAGCCCAGATCCGGGATCTTCAATCGGGGGGCATGGCTACACCTTC
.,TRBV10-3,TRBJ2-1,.,CAIGQGSNEQFF,TGTGCCATTGGGCAGGGGTCAAATGAGCAGTTCTTC
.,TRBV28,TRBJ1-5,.,CASRHSTDQPQHF,TGTGCCAGCAGGCACTCGACTGATCAGCCCCAGCATTTT
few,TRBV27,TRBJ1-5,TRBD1,CASSLLGQGFGSGSNQPQHF,TGTGCCAGCAGTTTATTGGGACAGGGCTTCGGTTCAGGTAGCAATCAGCCCCAGCATTTT
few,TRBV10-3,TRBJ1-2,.,CAISAGESDKIYTF,TGTGCCATCAGTGCCGGAGAGTCCGATAAAATCTACACCTTC
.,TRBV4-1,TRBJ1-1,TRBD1,CASSQPKQGATFGLAFF,TGCGCCAGCAGCCAACCCAAACAGGGGGCGACGTTCGGGTTAGCTTTCTTT
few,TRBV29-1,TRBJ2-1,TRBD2,CSVGTSAYNEQFF,TGCAGCGTTGGGACTAGCGCCTACAATGAGCAGTTCTTC
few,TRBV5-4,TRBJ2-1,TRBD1,CASSSPGQGFHEQFF,TGTGCCAGCAGCTCACCGGGACAGGGTTTCCATGAGCAGTTCTTC
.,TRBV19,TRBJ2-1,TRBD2,CASSIGASGQPPFF,TGTGCCAGTAGTATCGGGGCTAGCGGCCAACCGCCGTTCTTC
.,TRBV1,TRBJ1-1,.,CTSSRDGGDRHMNTEAFF,TGCACCAGCAGCCGGGATGGTGGGGACAGACACATGAACACTGAAGCTTTCTTT